This T cell receptor (beta chain) was captured in a study of PD-L1 blockade in urothelial cancer. Study-level background: Once treatment had started, blood was analyzed at 3 weeks (second dose) and again at 6 weeks. Blood samples had a median of 141,255 T cells.

Germline CDR1 is SEHNR and CDR2 is FQNEAQ (reference sequence). The J segment lost 0 bases and the V segment lost 5 bases, leaving 6 bases of the junction unmatched. This CDR3 has 16 residues. This clone was counted only a few times. TCRdb's table, derived via immunoSEQ multiplex PCR, lists solely in-frame clones and lacks some. Of 80,000 to 130,000 clones listed, 91% are singletons. Patients had urothelial carcinoma that was locally advanced or metastatic. This clonotype was obtained from a woman of 80 years or more with urothelial cancer. Sequenced material: PBMCs, taken around atezolizumab (anti-PD-L1) treatment. The rearrangement joins TRBV7-9 to TRBJ1-3, with 8 bases lining up with TRBD1. The CDR3: CASSQGAITSGNTIYF. CDR3 coding DNA: TGTGCCAGCAGCCAGGGGGCGATCACCTCTGGAAACACCATATATTTT.